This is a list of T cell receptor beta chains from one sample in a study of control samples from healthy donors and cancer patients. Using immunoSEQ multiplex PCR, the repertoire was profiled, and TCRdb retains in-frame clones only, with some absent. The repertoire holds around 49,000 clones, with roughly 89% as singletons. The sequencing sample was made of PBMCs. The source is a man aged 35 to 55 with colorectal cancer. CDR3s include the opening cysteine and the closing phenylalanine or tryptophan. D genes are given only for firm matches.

CASTRRGVENEKLFF	TRBV5-1	.
CASSLGGPAGEQYF	TRBV7-8	.
CASSEAPGPGGYTF	TRBV2	.
CASSLSWSSGDTEAFF	TRBV28	.
CASSLDGNTIYF	TRBV5-1	.
CASRAGRIRGPTEQYF	TRBV28	.
CASSSGGGRREQFF	TRBV7-9	.
CASSYGTGYNEQFF	TRBV6-5	TRBD1
CASSLVGGLEKLFF	TRBV7-9	.
CASGLVIGTGINSPLHF	TRBV12-5	.
CASSATGRTEAFF	TRBV19	TRBD1
CASSREGDRDEKLFF	TRBV28	TRBD1
CASSLMEEGTGELFF	TRBV6-5	.
CASSSSSPPYEQYF	TRBV6-5	.
CAWRPSGRWTGELFF	TRBV30	TRBD2
CASSQDDERQIYTGELFF	TRBV4-3	.
CASSEYGSQETQYF	TRBV6-1	.
CASSQEWLRNPTTNEKLFF	TRBV4-3	.
CASSLPTGITYEQYF	TRBV5-6	.
CASGGRAKWGAAFF	TRBV28	.
CASSVAPGADAFF	TRBV9	.
CSVGTTSGAPGQYF	TRBV29-1	TRBD2
CASSVARAAYNEQFF	TRBV9	.
CAIMGNTGELFF	TRBV10-3	.
CASSSGLAGRYNEQFF	TRBV9	TRBD2
CASSLLGRENCGYTF	TRBV5-1	.
CASSRSWDNYEQYF	TRBV5-5	.
CATGPTATNEKLFF	TRBV10-3	.
CASGLGQNSYNEQFF	TRBV12-5	.
CASSFRQFDTIYF	TRBV5-1	.
CSVARQGYTEAFF	TRBV29-1	TRBD1
CASSLAGENEQFF	TRBV5-1	.
CASTRLGINEQFF	TRBV27	.
CASSPRTSGYQGNEQFF	TRBV7-9	TRBD2
CASSIGGYSYNEQFF	TRBV19	.
CASSLPGTQDQPQHF	TRBV7-8	.
CASSPQGYGYTF	TRBV6-2/TRBV6-3	.
CASSPRQGPTQYF	TRBV18	TRBD1
CASSMDRMGANTEAFF	TRBV19	.
CASRDQGDTEAFF	TRBV11-2	.
CASSPPGTSYEQYF	TRBV18	.
CASSYVLPQETQYF	TRBV11-2	.
CATSRTAEDYGYTF	TRBV15	.
CATSDPGTSGLNEQFF	TRBV24-1	TRBD2
CASSPTVTPGQPQHF	TRBV4-3	.
CASSMDPPSDEQFF	TRBV13	.
CASSVPASDTQYF	TRBV9	.
CAISESTRTHEQFF	TRBV10-3	.
CASSFSAELYQETQYF	TRBV5-1	.
CASNEGLALPYEQYF	TRBV19	TRBD2
CASSLTGSYEQYF	TRBV12-3/TRBV12-4	.
CAISEAGTRAYEQYF	TRBV10-3	TRBD2
CASSLEGTKWNEQFF	TRBV5-1	TRBD2
CASSPAGKGGGYTF	TRBV28	.
CASSMRTGPGYEQYF	TRBV19	TRBD1
CASTLISRLAGVLGTDTQYF	TRBV28	TRBD2
CARRYNEQFF	TRBV5-3	.